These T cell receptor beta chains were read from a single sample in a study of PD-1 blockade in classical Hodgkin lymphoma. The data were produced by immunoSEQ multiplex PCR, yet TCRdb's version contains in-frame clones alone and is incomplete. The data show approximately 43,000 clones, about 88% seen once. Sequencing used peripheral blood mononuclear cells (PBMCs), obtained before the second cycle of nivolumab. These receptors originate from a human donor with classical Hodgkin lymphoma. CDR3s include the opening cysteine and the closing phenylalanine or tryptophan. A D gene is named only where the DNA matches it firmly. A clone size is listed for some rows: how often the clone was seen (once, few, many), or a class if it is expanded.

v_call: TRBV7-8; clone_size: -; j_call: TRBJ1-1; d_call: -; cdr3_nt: TGTGCCAGCAGCTTGGGGGGGGCCACTGAAGCTTTCTTT; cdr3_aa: CASSLGGATEAFF
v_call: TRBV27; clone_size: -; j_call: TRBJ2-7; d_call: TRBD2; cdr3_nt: TGTGCCAGCAGTTTACATCGTCCGAGGAGCGGGGGGTACGAGCAGTACTTC; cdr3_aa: CASSLHRPRSGGYEQYF
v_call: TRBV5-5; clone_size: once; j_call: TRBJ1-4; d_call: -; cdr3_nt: TGTGCCAGCAGCTTTGGGGGGCCGGGTGAAAAACTGTTTTTT; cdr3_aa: CASSFGGPGEKLFF
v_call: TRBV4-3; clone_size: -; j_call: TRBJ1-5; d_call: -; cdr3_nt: TGCGCCAGCAGTCCCGCCCCATATCAGCCCCAGCATTTT; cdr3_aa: CASSPAPYQPQHF
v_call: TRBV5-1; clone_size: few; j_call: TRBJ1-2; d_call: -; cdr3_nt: TGCGCCAGCAGCTCCAACCCAGGGAATGGCTACACCTTC; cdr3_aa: CASSSNPGNGYTF
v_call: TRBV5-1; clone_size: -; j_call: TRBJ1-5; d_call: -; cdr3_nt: TGCGCCAGCAGCTTGGTCTTATCGGGAGGCAGCACAGATACGCAGCATTTT; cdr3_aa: CASSLVLSGGSTDTQHF
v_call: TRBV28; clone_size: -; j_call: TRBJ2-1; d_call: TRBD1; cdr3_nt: TGTGCCAGCAGTTTGGGCGACAGGGGGCCGCGTGAGCAGTTCTTC; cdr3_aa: CASSLGDRGPREQFF
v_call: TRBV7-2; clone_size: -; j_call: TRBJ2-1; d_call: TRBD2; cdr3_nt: TGTGCCAGCAGTCGCGGGGGCTCCTACAATGAGCAGTTCTTC; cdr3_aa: CASSRGGSYNEQFF
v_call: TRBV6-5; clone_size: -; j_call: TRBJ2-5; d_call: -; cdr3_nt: TGTGCCACCCGAGGACAGGGAGGGGAGACCCAGTACTTC; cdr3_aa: CATRGQGGETQYF
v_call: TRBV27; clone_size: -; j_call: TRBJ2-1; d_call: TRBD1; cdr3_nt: TGTGCCAGCAGAACGACAGGGTTGGATTATAATGAGCAGTTCTTC; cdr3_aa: CASRTTGLDYNEQFF
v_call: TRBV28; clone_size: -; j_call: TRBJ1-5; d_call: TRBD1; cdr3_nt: TGTGCCAGCAGTTCCCAGACAGGGTCTAGCAATCAGCCCCAGCATTTT; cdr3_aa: CASSSQTGSSNQPQHF
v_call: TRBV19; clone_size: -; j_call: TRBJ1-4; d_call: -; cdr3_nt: TGTGCCAGTACCCCTGGCGGGGCTTATAATGAAAAACTGTTTTTT; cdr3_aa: CASTPGGAYNEKLFF
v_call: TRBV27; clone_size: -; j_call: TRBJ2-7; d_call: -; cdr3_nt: TGTGCCAGCAGAATCCGGGACTCTCACTCCTACGAGCAGTACTTC; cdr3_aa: CASRIRDSHSYEQYF
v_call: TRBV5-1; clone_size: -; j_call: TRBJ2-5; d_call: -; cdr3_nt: TGCGCCAGCAGCTTGGGGGGACTCTCCAGGGAGACCCAGTACTTC; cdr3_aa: CASSLGGLSRETQYF
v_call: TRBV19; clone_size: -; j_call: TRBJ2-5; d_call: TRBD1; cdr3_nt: TGTGCCAGTAGTATATGGGACAGGGGGCACGAGACCCAGTACTTC; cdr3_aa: CASSIWDRGHETQYF
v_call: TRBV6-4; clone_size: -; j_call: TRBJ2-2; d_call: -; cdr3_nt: TGTGCCAGCAGTGAGCTAGGGTCCACCGGGGAGCTGTTTTTT; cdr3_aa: CASSELGSTGELFF
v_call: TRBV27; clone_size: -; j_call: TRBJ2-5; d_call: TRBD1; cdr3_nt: TGTGCCAGCAGTTTTCAGGGACAGGTCCAAGAGACCCAGTACTTC; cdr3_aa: CASSFQGQVQETQYF
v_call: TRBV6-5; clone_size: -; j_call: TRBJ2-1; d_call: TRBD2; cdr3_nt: TGTGCCAGCAGCTTCACTAGCGGGGACTACAATGAGCAGTTCTTC; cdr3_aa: CASSFTSGDYNEQFF
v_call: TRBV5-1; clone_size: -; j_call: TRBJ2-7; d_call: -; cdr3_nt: TGCGCCAGCAGCTTGGGCCAGACTCTTTTATCCTACGAGCAGTACTTC; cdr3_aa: CASSLGQTLLSYEQYF
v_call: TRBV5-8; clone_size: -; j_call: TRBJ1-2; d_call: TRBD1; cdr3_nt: TGTGCCAGCAGACCTACAGGGGTCTCCTTGAACTATGGCTACACCTTC; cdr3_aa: CASRPTGVSLNYGYTF
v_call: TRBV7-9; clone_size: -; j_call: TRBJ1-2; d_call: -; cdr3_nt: TGTGCCAGCAGCTTTGAACGGGCACCTTACACCTTC; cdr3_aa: CASSFERAPYTF
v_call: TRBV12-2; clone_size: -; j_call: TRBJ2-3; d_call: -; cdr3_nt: TGTGCAAGTCGCTTAGGAGGGGTAGCGGGGGACACAGATACGCAGTATTTT; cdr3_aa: CASRLGGVAGDTDTQYF
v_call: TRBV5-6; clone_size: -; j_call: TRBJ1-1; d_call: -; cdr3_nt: TGTGCCAGCAGCTTCCATCGGTTGGGGACCACTGAAGCTTTCTTT; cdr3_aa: CASSFHRLGTTEAFF
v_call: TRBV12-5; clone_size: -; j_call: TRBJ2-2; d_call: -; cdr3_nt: TGTGCTAGTGGTTTGGGACAGAACACCGGGGAGCTGTTTTTT; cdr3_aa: CASGLGQNTGELFF
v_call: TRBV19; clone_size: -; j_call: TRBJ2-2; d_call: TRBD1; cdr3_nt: TGTGCCAGTAGTAGCGACAGGGGTACCGGGGAGCTGTTTTTT; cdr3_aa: CASSSDRGTGELFF
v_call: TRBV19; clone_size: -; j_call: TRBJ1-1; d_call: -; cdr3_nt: TGTGCCAGTAGTATGGAAGGGAACACTGAAGCTTTCTTT; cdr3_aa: CASSMEGNTEAFF
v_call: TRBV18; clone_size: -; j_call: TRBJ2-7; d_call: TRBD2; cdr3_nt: TGTGCCAGCTCACCACGGGTAGCGGGAGGCGACGAGCAGTACTTC; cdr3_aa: CASSPRVAGGDEQYF
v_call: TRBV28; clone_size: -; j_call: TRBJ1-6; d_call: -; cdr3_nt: TGTGCCAGCAGTTTATCCCTCCCTCTCTCCTCGAGCTCCTATAATTCACCCCTCCACTTT; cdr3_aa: CASSLSLPLSSSSYNSPLHF
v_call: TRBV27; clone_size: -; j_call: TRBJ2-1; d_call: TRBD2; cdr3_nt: TGTGCCAGCAGTTTAGGACTAGCTACCCGTAGAGCCTCCTACAATGAGCAGTTCTTC; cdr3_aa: CASSLGLATRRASYNEQFF
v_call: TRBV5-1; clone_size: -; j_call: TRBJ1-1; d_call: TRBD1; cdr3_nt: TGCGCCAGCAGCCGGGGGGACAGGGAAGAAGCTTTCTTT; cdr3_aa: CASSRGDREEAFF
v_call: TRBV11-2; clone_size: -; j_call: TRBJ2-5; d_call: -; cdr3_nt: TGTGCCAGCAGCTTATTCCACCAAGAGACCCAGTACTTC; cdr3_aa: CASSLFHQETQYF
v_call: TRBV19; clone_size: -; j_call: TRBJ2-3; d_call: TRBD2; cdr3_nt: TGTGCCAGTAGTCCGTGGGGGGGTGGGCCAGATACGCAGTATTTT; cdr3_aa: CASSPWGGGPDTQYF
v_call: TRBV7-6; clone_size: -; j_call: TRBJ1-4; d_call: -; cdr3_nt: TGTGCCAGCTCGCGGGGACCTAATGAAAAACTGTTTTTT; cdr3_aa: CASSRGPNEKLFF
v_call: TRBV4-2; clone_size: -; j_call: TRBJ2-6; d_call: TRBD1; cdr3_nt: TGTGCCAGCAGCCAGGACAGGGATATCTCTGGGGCCAACGTCCTGACTTTC; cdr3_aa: CASSQDRDISGANVLTF
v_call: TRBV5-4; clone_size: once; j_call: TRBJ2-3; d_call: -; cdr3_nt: TGTGCCTACGAGTGGCAGGCTGGCACAGATACGCAGTATTTT; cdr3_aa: CAYEWQAGTDTQYF
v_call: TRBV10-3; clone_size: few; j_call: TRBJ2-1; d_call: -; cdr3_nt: TGTGCCATCAGTGAGTCGGAGGTCAATGAGCAGTTCTTC; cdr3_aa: CAISESEVNEQFF
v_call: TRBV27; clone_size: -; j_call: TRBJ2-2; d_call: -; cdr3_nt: TGTGCCAGCAGACCCGGGAGCCGGAGCACCGGGGAGCTGTTTTTT; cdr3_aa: CASRPGSRSTGELFF
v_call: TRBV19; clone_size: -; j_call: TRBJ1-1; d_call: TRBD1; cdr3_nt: TGTGCCAGTAGTGCCGCGGGACAGGGCGGAAGGGAAGCTTTCTTT; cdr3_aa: CASSAAGQGGREAFF
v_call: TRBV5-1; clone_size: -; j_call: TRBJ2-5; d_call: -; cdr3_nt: TGCGCCAGCAGCTCCACCCCGGGACCGCAAGAGACCCAGTACTTC; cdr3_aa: CASSSTPGPQETQYF
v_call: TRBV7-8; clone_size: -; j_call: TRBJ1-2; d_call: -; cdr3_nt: TGTGCCAGCAGCCCCCGGACAGAACCTAACTATGGCTACACCTTC; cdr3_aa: CASSPRTEPNYGYTF
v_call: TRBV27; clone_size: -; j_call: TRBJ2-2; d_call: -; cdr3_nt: TGTGCCAGCAGTTTCCCCTCAGGGGAGCTGTTTTTT; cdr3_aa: CASSFPSGELFF
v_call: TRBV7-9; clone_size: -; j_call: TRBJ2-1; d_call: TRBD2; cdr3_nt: TGTGCCAGCAGCGTGGGACTACCCTCCTACAATGAGCAGTTCTTC; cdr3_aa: CASSVGLPSYNEQFF
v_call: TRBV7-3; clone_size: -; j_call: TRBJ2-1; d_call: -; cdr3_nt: TGTGCCAGCAGCGCTACAGGGCTTAATGAGCAGTTCTTC; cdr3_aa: CASSATGLNEQFF
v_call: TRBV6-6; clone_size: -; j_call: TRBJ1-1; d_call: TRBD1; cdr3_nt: TGTGCCAGCACCCGACAGGGGGCTCCGAGGACTGAAGCTTTCTTT; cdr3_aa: CASTRQGAPRTEAFF
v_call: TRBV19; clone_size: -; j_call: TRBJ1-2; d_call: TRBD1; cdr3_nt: TGTGCCAGTAGTATTGGGACAGGGGGCTACTATGGCTACACCTTC; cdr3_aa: CASSIGTGGYYGYTF
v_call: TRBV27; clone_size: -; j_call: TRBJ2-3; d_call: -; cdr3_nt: TGTGCCAGCAGTCCGGGACCAAGCGGCACAGATACGCAGTATTTT; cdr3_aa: CASSPGPSGTDTQYF
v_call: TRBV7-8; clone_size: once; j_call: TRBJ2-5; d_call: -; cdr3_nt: TGTGCCAGCAGCCCCTACGGTTGGACAGACCCCGAGACCCAGTACTTC; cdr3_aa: CASSPYGWTDPETQYF
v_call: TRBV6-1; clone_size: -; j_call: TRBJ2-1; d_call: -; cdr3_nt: TGTGCCAGCAGTGAAGGCGGCGTATGGCAGTTCTTC; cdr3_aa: CASSEGGVWQFF
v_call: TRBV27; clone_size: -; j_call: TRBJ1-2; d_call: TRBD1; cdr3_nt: TGTGCCAGCAGCTCCCCCGACAGGGGGCACTATGGCTACACCTTC; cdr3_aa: CASSSPDRGHYGYTF
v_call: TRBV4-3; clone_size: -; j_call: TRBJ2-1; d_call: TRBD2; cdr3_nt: TGCGCCAGCAGCCAAGCAGGCTGGCGGGGGTCTAATAATGAGCAGTTCTTC; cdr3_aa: CASSQAGWRGSNNEQFF